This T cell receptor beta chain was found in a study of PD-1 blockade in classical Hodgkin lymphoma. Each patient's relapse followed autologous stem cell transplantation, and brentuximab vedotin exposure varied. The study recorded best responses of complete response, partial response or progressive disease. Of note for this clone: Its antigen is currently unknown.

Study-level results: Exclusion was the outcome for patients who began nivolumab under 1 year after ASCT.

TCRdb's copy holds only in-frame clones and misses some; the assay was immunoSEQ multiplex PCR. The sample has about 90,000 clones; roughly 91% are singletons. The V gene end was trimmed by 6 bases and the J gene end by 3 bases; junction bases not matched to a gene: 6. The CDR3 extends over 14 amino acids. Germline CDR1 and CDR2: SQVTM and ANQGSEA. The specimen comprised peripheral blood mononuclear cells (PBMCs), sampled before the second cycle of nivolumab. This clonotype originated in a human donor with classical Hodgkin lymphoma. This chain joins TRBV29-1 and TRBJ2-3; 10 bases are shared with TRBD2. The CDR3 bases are TGCAGCGTCAGTCTAGCGGGAGAGACAGATACGCAGTATTTT. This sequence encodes CSVSLAGETDTQYF.